The text below deals with one TCR beta chain. The data belong to a study of patients and donors after allogeneic stem cell transplantation. There are 14 residues in the CDR3. Trimming removed 7 bases at V and 3 bases at J, with 15 bases between. TCRdb reprocessed the RT-PCR reads via MiXCR and lists one record per CDR3 protein. The table has 920,000 or so distinct CDR3 sequences, approximately 19% seen once. The J gene is TRBJ1-1, the V gene TRBV12-3 or TRBV12-4, with D hard to call. Material for sequencing was blood, either unsorted or a sorted T cell fraction (not recorded which). This TCR was sampled from a human donor who was either an allogeneic HSCT recipient or a stem cell or donor lymphocyte infusion donor (not recorded which). It is not recorded whose cells these are; they may come from a transplant donor. The CDR3: CASTVLEAYTEAFF. Here the CDR3 DNA reads TGTGCCAGCACCGTACTTGAGGCGTACACTGAAGCTTTCTTT.